The 18 T cell receptor beta chains listed next were all sequenced from one sample in a study of shared clonotypes between healthy human individuals. The protocol was immunoSEQ multiplex PCR, while the TCRdb copy is restricted to in-frame clones and leaves out a portion. In the table there are about 2.5 million clones, roughly 92% of which are singletons. Sequencing was performed on naive CD4+ T cells from PBMCs. Subset: CD45RA+ positively selected. The source of these receptors is a young man in good health. Some clones in this sample may be carry-over from other donors' samples.

As to this clone: The sample carries other DNA sequences with the same CDR3. The V gene is TRBV5-1, the J gene TRBJ1-1; D is perhaps TRBD1 (6 bases). V gave up 1 base and J gave up 4 bases, with 8 bases separating them. The germline gives CDR1 SGHRS, CDR2 YFSETQ. This CDR3 comprises 13 residues. CDR3 protein: CASSLQGSTEAFF. For the CDR3, the DNA is TGCGCCAGCAGCTTGCAGGGGAGCACTGAAGCTTTCTTT.

This clone came up once. This chain uses TRBV25-1 with TRBJ2-7; 9 bases fit TRBD2. CDR3 length: 18 amino acids. Trimming removed 5 bases from V and 1 base from J; junction bases left unmatched: 15. Germline CDR1 and CDR2: MGHDK and SYGVNS. This CDR3 is CASSPYSPGGRASYEQYF. CDR3 bases: TGTGCCAGCAGTCCATATTCCCCAGGCGGGAGGGCTTCCTACGAGCAGTACTTC.

This sequence joins TRBV23-1 and TRBJ2-7; TRBD2 agrees at 14 bases. TRBV23-1 is filed as an ORF, its function uncertain. The CDR3 is made up of 18 amino acids. V lost 3 bases, J lost 6 bases, and 13 bases stayed unmatched. CDR3 sequence (DNA): TGCGCCAGCAGTCACACGGGACTAGCGGGAGTTTTTTTCTTCGAGCAGTACTTC. Amino acids: CASSHTGLAGVFFFEQYF.

A word on this clone: This same CDR3 is encoded by further DNA sequences in the sample. The chain links TRBV30 to TRBJ1-3; D gene ambiguous. This CDR3 spans 13 amino acids. V lost 1 base to trimming and J lost 0 bases, with 4 bases between them. The germline CDR1 and CDR2 sequences are GTSNPN and SVGIG (reference sequence). The CDR3: CAWSANSGNTIYF. CDR3 nucleotides: TGTGCCTGGAGTGCGAACTCTGGAAACACCATATATTTT.

This sequence joins TRBV7-2 and TRBJ1-6, with TRBD1 matching over 7 bases. J lost 18 bases, V lost 1 base, and 15 bases had no gene match. The germline gives CDR1 SGHTA, CDR2 FQGNSA. This CDR3 has 15 residues. The CDR3 DNA follows: TGTGCCAGCAGCTTAGTGATGGCGACAGGGAGTCCTCCCCACTTT. Translating gives CASSLVMATGSPPHF.

The V call is TRBV6-5, the J call TRBJ1-1; D gene ambiguous. The V gene lost 4 bases and the J gene lost 4 bases, with 19 bases spanning the gap. This CDR3 comprises 16 residues. Germline V gene sequence: CDR1 MNHEY, CDR2 SVGAGI. CDR3 residues: CASSFRMTGRVTEAFF. The CDR3 nucleotides read TGTGCCAGCAGTTTCAGAATGACCGGCCGGGTCACTGAAGCTTTCTTT.

The V call is TRBV6-6, the J call TRBJ2-5; the D gene is possibly TRBD2 (5 bases). CDR1 is MNHNY and CDR2 is SVGAGI in the germline V gene (reference sequence). The V end lost 6 bases, the J end lost 5 bases, and 13 bases lay between the germline ends. The CDR3 has 13 residues. The CDR3 region is CASSRGRRETQYF. The CDR3 DNA reads as TGTGCCAGCAGCCGCGGGCGTCGGGAGACCCAGTACTTC.

This chain joins TRBV28 and TRBJ2-2; TRBD2 matches 8 bases. The CDR3 has 17 residues. Per germline, CDR1 MDHEN and CDR2 SYDVKM. V gave up 2 bases and J gave up 4 bases; unmatched junction bases: 9. CDR3 in DNA: TGTGCCAGCAGTTTACTTAATACGGGGGGGTCCACCGGGGAGCTGTTTTTT. Residues: CASSLLNTGGSTGELFF.

This clone was seen a handful of times. The chain joins TRBV30 to TRBJ1-4, with TRBD1 as a possible D gene (5 bases). V lost 2 bases and J 7 bases, leaving 11 bases between the germline ends. CDR3 length equals 13 residues. Germline CDR1 is GTSNPN and CDR2 is SVGIG (reference sequence). The CDR3, as DNA: TGTGCCTGGAGTATCCTAAGGGGTGAAAAACTGTTTTTT. Translation: CAWSILRGEKLFF.

On this clone: Other DNA sequences in the same sample also yield this CDR3. CDR3 sequence (DNA): TGTGCCAGCAGTGAAGGGAACACTGAAGCTTTCTTT. Translated, it gives CASSEGNTEAFF. The V and J genes are TRBV2 and TRBJ1-1; the D is unclear. Per germline, CDR1 SNHLY and CDR2 FYNNEI. This CDR3 has 12 amino acids. Trimming took off 1 base at V and 1 base at J, with 1 base between the two ends.

Concerning this clone: Other DNA sequences in the sample encode the same CDR3. V is TRBV19 and J is TRBJ2-1, with a possible D match to TRBD1 (5 bases). In germline, CDR1 is LNHDA, CDR2 SQIVND (reference sequence). CDR3 length: 14 residues. V lost 3 bases to trimming and J lost 4 bases, with 10 bases between them. Written as DNA, the CDR3 is TGTGCCAGTAGTATGGGGCGGAGTTACAATGAGCAGTTCTTC. Translation: CASSMGRSYNEQFF.

The chain is built from TRBV11-2 and TRBJ2-7, with D possibly being TRBD1 or TRBD2 (5 bases each). The CDR3 consists of 13 residues. CDR1 is SGHAT, CDR2 FQNNGV, per germline. Trimming pared 6 bases from V and 6 bases from J, leaving 15 bases between. The CDR3 loop is CASSWDGPGEQYF. The CDR3 nucleotides read TGTGCCAGCAGTTGGGACGGCCCGGGCGAGCAGTACTTC.

V usage is TRBV30 and J usage is TRBJ2-2; D is perhaps TRBD2 (7 bases). Trimming removed 7 bases at V and 2 bases at J, with 29 bases between. CDR3 length: 19 amino acids. CDR1 and CDR2 from the germline V gene are GTSNPN and SVGIG (reference sequence). The CDR3 sequence is CASTVGGGGPQANTGELFF. The DNA of the CDR3 is TGTGCCTCCACTGTAGGGGGGGGCGGGCCCCAGGCAAACACCGGGGAGCTGTTTTTT.

The chain uses TRBV11-2 and TRBJ2-3; the D is unclear. The V end lost 1 base, the J end lost 2 bases, and 13 bases lay between the germline ends. CDR3 length: 16 amino acids. From germline, CDR1 is SGHAT and CDR2 FQNNGV. CDR3 sequence: CASSLGRASSTDTQYF. The CDR3 DNA reads TGTGCCAGCAGCTTAGGGAGAGCCTCTTCCACAGATACGCAGTATTTT.

This sequence joins TRBV30 and TRBJ2-7, with 7 bases fitting TRBD1. This CDR3 has 15 amino acids. J was trimmed by 3 bases and V by 2 bases; bases with no gene match: 10. From germline, CDR1 is GTSNPN and CDR2 SVGIG (reference sequence). The chain's CDR3 is CAWSSPRQGRYEQYF. Here the CDR3 DNA reads TGTGCCTGGAGTTCACCCCGACAGGGCCGCTACGAGCAGTACTTC.

The rearrangement links TRBV4-1 to TRBJ2-5; a possible D gene is TRBD1 (5 bases). The CDR3 is 15 amino acids. Trimming stripped 1 base from V and 4 bases from J, with 13 bases between. Germline lookup yields CDR1 MGHRA and CDR2 YSYEKL. The CDR3 reads CASSQVWDTGETQYF. DNA for the CDR3: TGCGCCAGCAGCCAAGTCTGGGATACAGGAGAGACCCAGTACTTC.

Regarding this clone: This same CDR3 is encoded by further DNA sequences in the sample. V gene TRBV7-2 combines with J gene TRBJ2-1, with 11 bases identical to TRBD2. Germline CDR1 and CDR2: SGHTA and FQGNSA. This CDR3 comprises 15 residues. Trimming at V came to 5 bases and at J to 3 bases, leaving 3 bases not matched to a gene. CDR3 nucleotides: TGTGCCAGCAGCCCCGGGACTAGCGGCTACAATGAGCAGTTCTTC. Its translation: CASSPGTSGYNEQFF.

This clone was observed once. The germline gene is not matched at one end of the junction; a read error may be the cause. CDR3 coding DNA: TGTGCCAGCAGCTTAGAGTGGGCGTCCGTAGCTAACTTC. Its translation: CASSLEWASVANF. The chain has TRBV7-9 and TRBJ2-7, with D unresolved. The CDR3 spans 13 residues. Germline V gene lookup returns CDR1 SEHNR and CDR2 FQNEAQ (reference sequence).